This TCR beta chain was obtained from a study of identical twins' blood T cells. Across the study: Approximately 12 libraries, six alpha and six beta, gave about 50 million reads.

MiXCR, applied by TCRdb to the 5' RACE reads, yields one record per CDR3 protein. Of hundreds of thousands of distinct CDR3 sequences listed, under 30% are singletons. Sequenced input: PBMCs. The sequence was collected from a woman aged 18 to 55 in good health.

This CDR3 reads CASNHAAASTDTQYF. The CDR3 coding sequence is TGTGCCAGCAATCACGCGGCCGCTAGCACAGATACGCAGTATTTT. The rearrangement uses TRBV7-9 and TRBJ2-3; D gene ambiguous. The CDR3 is made up of 15 amino acids. CDR1 and CDR2 from the germline V gene are SEHNR and FQNEAQ (reference sequence). The ends were cut back, 7 bases at V and 0 bases at J, with 14 bases in the middle.